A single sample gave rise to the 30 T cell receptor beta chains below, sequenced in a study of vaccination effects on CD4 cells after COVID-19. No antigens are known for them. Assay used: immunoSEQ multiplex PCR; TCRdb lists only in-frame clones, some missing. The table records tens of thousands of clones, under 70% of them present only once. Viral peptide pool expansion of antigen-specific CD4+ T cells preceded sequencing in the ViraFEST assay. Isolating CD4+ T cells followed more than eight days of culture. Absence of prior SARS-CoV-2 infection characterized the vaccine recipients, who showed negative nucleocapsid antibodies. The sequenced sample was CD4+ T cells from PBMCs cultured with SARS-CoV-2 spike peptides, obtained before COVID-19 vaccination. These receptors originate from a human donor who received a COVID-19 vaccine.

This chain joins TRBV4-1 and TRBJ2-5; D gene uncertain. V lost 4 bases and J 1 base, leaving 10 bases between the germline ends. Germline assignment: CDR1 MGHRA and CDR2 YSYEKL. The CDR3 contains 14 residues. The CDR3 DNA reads TGCGCCAGCAGCCCCTTCTTGGCCCAAGAGACCCAGTACTTC. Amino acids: CASSPFLAQETQYF.

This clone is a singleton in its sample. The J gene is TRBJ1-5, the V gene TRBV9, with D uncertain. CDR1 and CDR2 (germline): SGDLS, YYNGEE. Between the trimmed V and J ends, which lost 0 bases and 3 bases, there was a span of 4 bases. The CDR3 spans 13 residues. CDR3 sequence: CASSVEPNQPQHF. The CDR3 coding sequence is TGTGCCAGCAGCGTAGAACCCAATCAGCCCCAGCATTTT.

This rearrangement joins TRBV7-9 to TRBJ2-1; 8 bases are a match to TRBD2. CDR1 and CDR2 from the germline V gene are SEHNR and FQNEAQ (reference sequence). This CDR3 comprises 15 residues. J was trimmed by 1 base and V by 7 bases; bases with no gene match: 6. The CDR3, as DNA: TGTGCCAGCAACCCGGGACTAGTTTCCTACAATGAGCAGTTCTTC. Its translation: CASNPGLVSYNEQFF.

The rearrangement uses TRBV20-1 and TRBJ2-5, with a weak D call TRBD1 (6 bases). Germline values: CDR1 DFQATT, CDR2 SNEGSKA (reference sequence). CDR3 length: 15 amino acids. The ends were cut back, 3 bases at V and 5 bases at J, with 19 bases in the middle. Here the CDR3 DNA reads TGCAGTGCTAGTCCGTTGGCAGGGGTGCGGGAGACCCAGTACTTC. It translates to CSASPLAGVRETQYF.

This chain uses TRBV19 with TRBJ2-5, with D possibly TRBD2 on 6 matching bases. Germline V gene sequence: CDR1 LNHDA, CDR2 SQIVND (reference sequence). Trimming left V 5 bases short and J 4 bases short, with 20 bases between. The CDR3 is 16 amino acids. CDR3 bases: TGTGCCAGTAGTCCCGAAGCCGCCAGGAGGGTAGAGACCCAGTACTTC. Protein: CASSPEAARRVETQYF.

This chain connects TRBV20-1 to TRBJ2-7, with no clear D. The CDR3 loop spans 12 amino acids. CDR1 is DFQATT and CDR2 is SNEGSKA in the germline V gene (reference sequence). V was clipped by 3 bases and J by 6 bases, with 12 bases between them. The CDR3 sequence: CSASSGALEQYF. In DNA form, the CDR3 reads TGCAGTGCTAGTTCGGGCGCGCTCGAGCAGTACTTC.

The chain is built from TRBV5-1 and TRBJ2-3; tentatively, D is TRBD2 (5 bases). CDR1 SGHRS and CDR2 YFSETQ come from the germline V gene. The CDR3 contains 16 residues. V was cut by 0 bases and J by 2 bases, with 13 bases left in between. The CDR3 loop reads CASSLGTLIHTDTQYF. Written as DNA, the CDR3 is TGCGCCAGCAGCTTGGGGACTCTTATACACACAGATACGCAGTATTTT.

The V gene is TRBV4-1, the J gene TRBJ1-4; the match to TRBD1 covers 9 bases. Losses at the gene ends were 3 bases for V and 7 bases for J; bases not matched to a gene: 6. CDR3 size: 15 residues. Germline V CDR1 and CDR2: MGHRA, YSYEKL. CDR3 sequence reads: CASSHPGQGIEKLFF. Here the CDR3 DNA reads TGCGCCAGCAGCCATCCGGGACAGGGAATTGAAAAACTGTTTTTT.

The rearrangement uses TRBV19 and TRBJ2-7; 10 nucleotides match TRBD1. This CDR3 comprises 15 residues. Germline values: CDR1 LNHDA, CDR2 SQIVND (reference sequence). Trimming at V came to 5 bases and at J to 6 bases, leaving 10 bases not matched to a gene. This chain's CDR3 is CASSARDRGAREQYF. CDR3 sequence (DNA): TGTGCCAGTAGTGCTCGGGACAGGGGTGCGCGCGAGCAGTACTTC. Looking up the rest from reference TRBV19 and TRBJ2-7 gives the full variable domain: DGGITQSPKYLFRKEGQNVTLSCEQNLNHDAMYWYRQDPGQGLRLIYYSQIVNDFQKGDIAEGYSVSREKKESFPLTVTSAQKNPTAFYLCASSARDRGAREQYFGPGTRLTVT.

The CDR3, as DNA: TGTGCCAGCAGCGCCCGGGTCCCACCTAAAGCTTTCTTT. Protein sequence: CASSARVPPKAFF. The chain carries TRBV14 and TRBJ1-1; D uncertain. The ends were cut back, 5 bases at V and 9 bases at J, with 16 bases in the middle. The CDR3 is made up of 13 amino acids. CDR1 is SGHDN, CDR2 FVKESK, per germline.

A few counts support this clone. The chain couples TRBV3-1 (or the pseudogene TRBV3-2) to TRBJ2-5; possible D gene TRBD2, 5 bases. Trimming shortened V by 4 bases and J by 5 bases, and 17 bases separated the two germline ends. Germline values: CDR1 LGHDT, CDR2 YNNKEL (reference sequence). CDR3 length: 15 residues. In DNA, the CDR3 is TGTGCCAGCAGCCCCTCCGACAAGCGCGGGGAGACCCAGTACTTC. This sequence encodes CASSPSDKRGETQYF.

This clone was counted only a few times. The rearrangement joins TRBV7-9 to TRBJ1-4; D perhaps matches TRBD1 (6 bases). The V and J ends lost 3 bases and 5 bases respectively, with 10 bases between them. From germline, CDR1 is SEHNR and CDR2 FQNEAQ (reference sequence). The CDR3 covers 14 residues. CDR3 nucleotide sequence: TGTGCCAGCAGCTTCAGGGGTGGGAATGAAAAACTGTTTTTT. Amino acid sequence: CASSFRGGNEKLFF. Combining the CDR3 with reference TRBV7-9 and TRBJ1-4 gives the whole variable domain DTGVSQNPRHKITKRGQNVTFRCDPISEHNRLYWYRQTLGQGPEFLTYFQNEAQLEKSRLLSDRFSAERPKGSFSTLEIQRTEQGDSAMYLCASSFRGGNEKLFFGSGTQLSVL.

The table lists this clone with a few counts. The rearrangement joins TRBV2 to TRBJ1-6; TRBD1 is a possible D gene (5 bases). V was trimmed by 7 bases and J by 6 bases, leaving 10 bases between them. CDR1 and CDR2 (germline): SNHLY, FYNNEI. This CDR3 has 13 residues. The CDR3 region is CASNPDSNSPLHF. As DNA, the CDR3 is TGTGCCAGCAACCCAGACAGTAATTCACCCCTCCACTTT.

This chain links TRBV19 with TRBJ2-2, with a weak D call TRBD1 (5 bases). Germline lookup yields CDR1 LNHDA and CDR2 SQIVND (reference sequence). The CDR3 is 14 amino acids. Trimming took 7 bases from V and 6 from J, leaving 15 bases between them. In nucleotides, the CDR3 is TGTGCCAGTATAGGCGCAGGGTGGGCCGGGGAGCTGTTTTTT. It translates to CASIGAGWAGELFF.

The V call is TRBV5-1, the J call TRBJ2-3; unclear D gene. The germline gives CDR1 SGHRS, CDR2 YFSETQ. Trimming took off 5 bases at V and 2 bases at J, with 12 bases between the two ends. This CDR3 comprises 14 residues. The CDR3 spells CASRITGYTDTQYF. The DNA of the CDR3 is TGCGCCAGCAGAATAACCGGGTACACAGATACGCAGTATTTT.

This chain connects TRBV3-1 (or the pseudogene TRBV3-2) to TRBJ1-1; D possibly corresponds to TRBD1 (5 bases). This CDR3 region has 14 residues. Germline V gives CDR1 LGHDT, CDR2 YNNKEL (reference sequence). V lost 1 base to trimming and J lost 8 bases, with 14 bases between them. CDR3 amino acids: CASSQAGGASEAFF. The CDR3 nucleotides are TGTGCCAGCAGCCAAGCGGGAGGGGCGTCCGAAGCTTTCTTT.

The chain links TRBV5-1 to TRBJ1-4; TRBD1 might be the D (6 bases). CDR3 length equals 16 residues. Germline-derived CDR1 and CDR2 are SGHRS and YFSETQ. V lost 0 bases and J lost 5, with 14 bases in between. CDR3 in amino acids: CASSLAIGGRNEKLFF. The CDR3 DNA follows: TGCGCCAGCAGCTTGGCCATCGGGGGGCGGAATGAAAAACTGTTTTTT.

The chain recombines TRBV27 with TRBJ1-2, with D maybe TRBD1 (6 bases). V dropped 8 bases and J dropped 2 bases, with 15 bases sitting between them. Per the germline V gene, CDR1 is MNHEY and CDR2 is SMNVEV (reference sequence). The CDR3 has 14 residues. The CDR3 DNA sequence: TGTGCCAGCGCCAGGGGCCAGCTAAACTATGGCTACACCTTC. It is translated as CASARGQLNYGYTF.

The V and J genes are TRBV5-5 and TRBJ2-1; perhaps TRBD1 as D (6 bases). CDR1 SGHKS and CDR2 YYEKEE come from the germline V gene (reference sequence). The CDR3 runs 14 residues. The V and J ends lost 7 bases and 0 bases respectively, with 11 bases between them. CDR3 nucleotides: TGTGCCAGCGCGCAGGGGTCCTCCTACAATGAGCAGTTCTTC. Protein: CASAQGSSYNEQFF.

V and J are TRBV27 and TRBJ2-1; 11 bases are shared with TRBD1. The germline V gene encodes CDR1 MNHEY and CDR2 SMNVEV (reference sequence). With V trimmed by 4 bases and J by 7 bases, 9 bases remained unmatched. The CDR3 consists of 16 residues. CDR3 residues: CASSSKGQGAMNEQFF. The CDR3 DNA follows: TGTGCCAGCAGTTCGAAAGGACAGGGGGCAATGAATGAGCAGTTCTTC.

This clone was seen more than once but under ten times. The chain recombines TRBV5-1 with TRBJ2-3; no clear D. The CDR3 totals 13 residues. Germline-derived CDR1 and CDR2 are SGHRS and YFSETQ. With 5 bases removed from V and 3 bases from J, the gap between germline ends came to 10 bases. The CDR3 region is CASREQETDTQYF. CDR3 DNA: TGCGCCAGCAGGGAGCAGGAAACAGATACGCAGTATTTT. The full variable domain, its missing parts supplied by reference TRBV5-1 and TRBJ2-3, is KAGVTQTPRYLIKTRGQQVTLSCSPISGHRSVSWYQQTPGQGLQFLFEYFSETQRNKGNFPGRFSGRQFSNSRSEMNVSTLELGDSALYLCASREQETDTQYFGPGTRLTVL.

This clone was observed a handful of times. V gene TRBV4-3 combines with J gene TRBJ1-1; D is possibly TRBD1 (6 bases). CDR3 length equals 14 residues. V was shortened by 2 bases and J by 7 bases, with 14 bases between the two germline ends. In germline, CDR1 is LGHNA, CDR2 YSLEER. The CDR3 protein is CASSQSPGVGEAFF. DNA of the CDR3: TGCGCCAGCAGCCAATCCCCAGGGGTGGGTGAAGCTTTCTTT.

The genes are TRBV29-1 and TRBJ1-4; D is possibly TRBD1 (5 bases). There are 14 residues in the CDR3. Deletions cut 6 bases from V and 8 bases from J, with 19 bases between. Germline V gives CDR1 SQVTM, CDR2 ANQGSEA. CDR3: CSVRVGGGGEKLFF. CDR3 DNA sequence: TGCAGCGTCCGAGTCGGGGGTGGAGGGGAAAAACTGTTTTTT.

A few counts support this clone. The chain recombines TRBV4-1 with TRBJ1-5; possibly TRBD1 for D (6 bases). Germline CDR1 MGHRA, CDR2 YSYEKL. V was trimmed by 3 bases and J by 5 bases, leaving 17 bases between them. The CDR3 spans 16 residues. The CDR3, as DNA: TGCGCCAGCAGCCAGCCCGGGGGGGGGCGTTATCAGCCCCAGCATTTT. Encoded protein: CASSQPGGGRYQPQHF.

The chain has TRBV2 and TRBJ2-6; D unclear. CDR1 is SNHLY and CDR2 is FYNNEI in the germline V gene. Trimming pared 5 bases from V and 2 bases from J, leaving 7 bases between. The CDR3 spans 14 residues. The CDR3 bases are TGTGCCAGCAGTCTGACACCTGGGGCCAACGTCCTGACTTTC. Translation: CASSLTPGANVLTF. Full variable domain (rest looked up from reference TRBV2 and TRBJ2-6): EPEVTQTPSHQVTQMGQEVILRCVPISNHLYFYWYRQILGQKVEFLVSFYNNEISEKSEIFDDQFSVERPDGSNFTLKIRSTKLEDSAMYFCASSLTPGANVLTFGAGSRLTVL.

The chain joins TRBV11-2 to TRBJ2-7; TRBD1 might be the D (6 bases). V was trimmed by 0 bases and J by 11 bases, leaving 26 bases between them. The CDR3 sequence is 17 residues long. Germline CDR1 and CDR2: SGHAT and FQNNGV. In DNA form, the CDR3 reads TGTGCCAGCAGCTTAGATTGGGACAATGGTCCAACCGGGCCGAAGTACTTC. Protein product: CASSLDWDNGPTGPKYF.

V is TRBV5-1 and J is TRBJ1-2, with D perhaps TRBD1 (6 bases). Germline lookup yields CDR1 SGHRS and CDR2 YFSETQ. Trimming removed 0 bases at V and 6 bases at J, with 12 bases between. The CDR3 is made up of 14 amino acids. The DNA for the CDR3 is TGCGCCAGCAGCTTGGTACAGGGCTGGAATGGCTACACCTTC. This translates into CASSLVQGWNGYTF.

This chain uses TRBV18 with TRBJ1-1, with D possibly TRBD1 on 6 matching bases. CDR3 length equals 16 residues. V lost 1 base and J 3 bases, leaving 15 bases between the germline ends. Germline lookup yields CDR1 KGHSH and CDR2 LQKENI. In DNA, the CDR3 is TGTGCCAGCTCACCACGAACCGTGGGGGCTGACACTGAAGCTTTCTTT. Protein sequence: CASSPRTVGADTEAFF.

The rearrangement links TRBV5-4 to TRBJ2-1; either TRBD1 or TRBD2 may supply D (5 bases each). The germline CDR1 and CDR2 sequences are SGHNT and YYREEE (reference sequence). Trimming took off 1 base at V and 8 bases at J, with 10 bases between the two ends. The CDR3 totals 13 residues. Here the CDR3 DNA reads TGTGCCAGCAGCTTGTCGGGACCCCATGAGCAGTTCTTC. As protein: CASSLSGPHEQFF.

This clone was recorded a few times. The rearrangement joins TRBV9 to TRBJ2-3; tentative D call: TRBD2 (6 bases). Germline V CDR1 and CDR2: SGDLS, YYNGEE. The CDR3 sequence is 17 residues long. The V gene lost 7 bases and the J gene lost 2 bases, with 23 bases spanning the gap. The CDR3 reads CASGVHGSGAYTDTQYF. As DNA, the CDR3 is TGTGCCAGCGGGGTTCATGGTAGCGGAGCCTACACAGATACGCAGTATTTT.